This T cell receptor (beta chain) was found in a study of metastatic and nonmetastatic thyroid tumors. Whole-study context: Repertoires from malignant and benign thyroid patients were compared across blood and tumor or nodule tissue. Findings and caveats of the study: Malignant tumors reportedly showed significantly higher TCR beta diversity than benign nodules in both blood and tumor.

Not a single patient had been given any form of treatment at any point before undergoing thyroid surgery. As handled by the study authors: Clinicopathological groups of papillary thyroid cancer showed CDR3 differences that were used to build a distant-metastasis classifier. TCRdb used MiXCR to call clones anew from the PCR reads. TCRdb, not the authors, supplied the V and J calls. The sample has 30,000 or so clones, around a quarter seen once. Concerning this clone itself: Its antigen remains unknown.

CDR3 length: 17 amino acids. V shed 4 bases and J shed 3 bases, with 18 bases lying between them. Germline CDR1 is LGHNA and CDR2 is YNFKEQ. The source of this sequence is a female donor with papillary thyroid cancer or a benign thyroid nodule (not recorded which). Some clones in this sample may be carry-over from other donors' samples. The sequenced material came from blood. This chain links TRBV4-2 with TRBJ2-2; possible D gene TRBD2, 6 bases. The CDR3 protein is CASSLRGWGKDTGELFF. The CDR3 nucleotides are TGTGCCAGCAGCCTGCGGGGATGGGGCAAAGACACCGGGGAGCTGTTTTTT.